These 12 T cell receptor beta chains came from one sample sequenced in a study of CD8+ T cells in alopecia areata. Reverse transcription of extracted RNA yielded cDNA, which provided the sequencing template. Some clones are missing from TCRdb's copy, which holds only in-frame ones; the method was immunoSEQ multiplex PCR. Of 100,000 to 150,000 clones in the sample, about 47% are singletons; the top ten hold roughly 20%. The sample in question was CD8+ T cells sorted from blood, obtained at week 0. Every receptor here comes from a human donor with alopecia areata.

This clone showed up just a few times. CDR3 protein: CASSLGQGWNQPQHF. As DNA, the CDR3 is TGTGCCAGCAGCTTAGGACAGGGATGGAATCAGCCCCAGCATTTT. The chain recombines TRBV13 with TRBJ1-5, with D perhaps matching TRBD1 (6 bases). CDR3 length equals 15 residues. The V end was cut by 0 bases, the J end by 4 bases, with 10 bases between. CDR1 PRHDT and CDR2 FYEKMQ come from the germline V gene (reference sequence).

The J gene is TRBJ2-1, the V gene TRBV15; D could derive from TRBD1 or TRBD2 (5 bases each). This CDR3 comprises 16 residues. The V end lost 8 bases, the J end lost 4 bases, and 21 bases lay between the germline ends. CDR1 is LNHNV and CDR2 is YYDKDF in the germline V gene (reference sequence). The CDR3 coding sequence is TGTGCCACCTTTCCCGGGACCCTCACCCGATACAATGAGCAGTTCTTC. Its protein is CATFPGTLTRYNEQFF.

The chain recombines TRBV4-1 with TRBJ2-5; D not resolved. The V end lost 0 bases, the J end lost 5 bases, and 10 bases lay between the germline ends. Looked up from germline, CDR1 is MGHRA and CDR2 is YSYEKL. The CDR3 length is 14 residues. The CDR3 reads CASSQESSGETQYF. The CDR3 nucleotides read TGCGCCAGCAGCCAAGAGTCCTCCGGGGAGACCCAGTACTTC.

V and J are TRBV6-6 and TRBJ1-1, with D unclear. V was trimmed by 4 bases and J by 3 bases, leaving 18 bases between them. CDR1 and CDR2 from the germline V gene are MNHNY and SVGAGI (reference sequence). The CDR3 sequence is 16 residues long. The CDR3 spells CASSSDSVSEDTEAFF. The CDR3 DNA reads as TGTGCCAGCAGTTCCGACTCAGTAAGTGAGGACACTGAAGCTTTCTTT.

The chain has TRBV4-2 and TRBJ2-3; 8 bases fit TRBD2. Germline assignment: CDR1 LGHNA and CDR2 YNFKEQ. The CDR3 contains 17 residues. V lost 0 bases, J lost 4 bases, and 9 bases stayed unmatched. CDR3 sequence reads: CASSQDIGGGTPDTQYF. The DNA for the CDR3 is TGTGCCAGCAGCCAAGATATCGGGGGGGGCACTCCAGATACGCAGTATTTT.

The V call is TRBV7-9, the J call TRBJ2-1; 10 nucleotides line up with TRBD1. Trimming cost V 3 bases and J 5 bases; bases outside gene matches: 4. The CDR3 sequence is 15 residues long. Per germline, CDR1 SEHNR and CDR2 FQNEAQ (reference sequence). As DNA, the CDR3 is TGTGCCAGCAGCTTCTTCGGGACAGGGGACAATGAGCAGTTCTTC. Its translation is CASSFFGTGDNEQFF.

This clone was counted a few times. The chain has TRBV29-1 and TRBJ2-7; D uncertain. The CDR3 is 13 residues long. Deletions cut 6 bases from V and 2 bases from J, with 14 bases between. Germline lookup yields CDR1 SQVTM and CDR2 ANQGSEA. The CDR3 reads CSVRTKSTYEQYF. CDR3 DNA: TGCAGCGTCAGGACGAAGTCTACCTACGAGCAGTACTTC.

This chain links TRBV29-1 with TRBJ1-4; the match to TRBD1 covers 7 bases. The CDR3 has 11 residues. From germline, CDR1 is SQVTM and CDR2 ANQGSEA. Trimming at V came to 6 bases and at J to 10 bases, leaving 5 bases not matched to a gene. The CDR3 coding sequence is TGCAGCGTGGGACAGTTAGGAAAACTGTTTTTT. Translating gives CSVGQLGKLFF.

The chain carries TRBV14 and TRBJ2-7; no reliable D call. The germline gives CDR1 SGHDN, CDR2 FVKESK. The length of the CDR3 is 14 residues. Trimming left V 5 bases short and J 2 bases short, with 13 bases between. The CDR3 region is CASSSRPGTYEQYF. The CDR3 region has the DNA TGTGCCAGCAGCTCACGCCCGGGTACCTACGAGCAGTACTTC.

This chain uses TRBV7-3 with TRBJ1-1; 8 bases align to TRBD1. The CDR3 sequence is 15 residues long. CDR1 SGHTA and CDR2 FQGTGA come from the germline V gene. V trimming: 0 bases; J trimming: 7 bases; junction bases outside the gene matches: 7. Here the CDR3 reads CASSLTSTGVNEAFF. CDR3 bases: TGTGCCAGCAGCTTAACCTCGACAGGGGTTAATGAAGCTTTCTTT. The variable domain in full, with the rest retrieved from reference TRBV7-3 and TRBJ1-1, is GAGVSQTPSNKVTEKGKYVELRCDPISGHTALYWYRQSLGQGPEFLIYFQGTGAADDSGLPNDRFFAVRPEGSVSTLKIQRTERGDSAVYLCASSLTSTGVNEAFFGQGTRLTVV.

In its sample, this clone was seen a few times. The V gene is TRBV7-9, the J gene TRBJ1-3; D call uncertain. The ends were cut back, 4 bases at V and 2 bases at J, with 9 bases in the middle. The CDR3 sequence is 14 residues long. Per the germline V gene, CDR1 is SEHNR and CDR2 is FQNEAQ (reference sequence). The CDR3 region is CASSSTGAGNTIYF. The CDR3 nucleotides are TGTGCCAGCAGCTCGACGGGAGCTGGAAACACCATATATTTT.

The table lists this clone with a few counts. The chain links TRBV27 to TRBJ1-3, with 8 bases fitting TRBD1. J was trimmed by 0 bases and V by 5 bases; bases with no gene match: 6. Germline V gene lookup returns CDR1 MNHEY and CDR2 SMNVEV (reference sequence). The CDR3 length is 16 residues. DNA of the CDR3: TGTGCCAGCAGTCTTCCGGGACAGGTCTCTGGAAACACCATATATTTT. It is translated as CASSLPGQVSGNTIYF.